A selection of T cell receptor beta chains follows, all from one sample in a study of T cells in Graves' hyperthyroidism and ophthalmopathy. TCRdb passed the multiplex PCR reads through MiXCR, listing each CDR3 protein once. The profile covers more than 300,000 distinct CDR3 sequences, with 18% appearing a single time and over 35% taken by the ten largest. The specimen was blood. These receptors came from a man younger than 30 with Graves' ophthalmopathy. The CDR3 runs from the conserved cysteine through the conserved F or W. A D gene is named only where the DNA matches it firmly. A clone size is listed for some rows: how often the clone was seen (once, few, many), or a class if it is expanded.

d_gene,v_gene,j_gene,abundance,CDR3aa,CDR3nt
TRBD2,TRBV7-3,TRBJ2-7,many,CASSLAPGREYEQYF,TGTGCCAGCAGCTTAGCCCCAGGGAGGGAGTACGAGCAGTACTTC
-,TRBV27,TRBJ2-3,many,CASSLLMADTQYF,TGTGCCAGCAGTTTATTGATGGCAGATACGCAGTATTTT
-,TRBV5-1,TRBJ1-1,-,CASTDAGGNTEAFF,TGCGCCAGCACCGATGCGGGGGGGAACACTGAAGCTTTCTTT
TRBD2,TRBV7-2,TRBJ2-1,many,CASSFLRGGGGNEQFF,TGTGCCAGCAGCTTCCTAAGGGGCGGGGGAGGGAATGAGCAGTTCTTC
-,TRBV10-1,TRBJ1-1,-,CASSEPRQNTEAFF,TGCGCCAGCAGTGAGCCGAGACAGAACACTGAAGCTTTCTTT
TRBD1,TRBV5-8,TRBJ2-2,many,CASRGQGLGTGELFF,TGTGCCAGCAGAGGACAGGGGTTGGGCACCGGGGAGCTGTTTTTT
TRBD2,TRBV5-1,TRBJ2-7,many,CASSLVLAGSEQYF,TGCGCCAGCAGCTTGGTTCTAGCGGGGAGTGAGCAGTACTTC
TRBD2,TRBV9,TRBJ2-3,few,CASSVERGAITDTQYF,TGTGCCAGCAGCGTAGAGCGGGGGGCTATCACAGATACGCAGTATTTT
-,TRBV5-1,TRBJ2-6,-,CASTQTQAGANVLTF,TGCGCCAGCACCCAGACCCAGGCTGGGGCCAACGTCCTGACTTTC
TRBD1,TRBV6-1,TRBJ1-4,many,CASSTRDRDFKLFF,TGTGCCAGCAGTACCCGGGACAGGGACTTTAAACTGTTTTTT
TRBD1,TRBV12-3/TRBV12-4,TRBJ1-2,many,CASSPTFGTAYGYTF,TGTGCCAGCAGCCCAACCTTCGGGACAGCCTATGGCTACACCTTC
TRBD2,TRBV6-1,TRBJ2-7,-,CASRGHSGRDYEQYF,TGTGCCAGCAGGGGGCATAGCGGGAGGGACTACGAGCAGTACTTC
-,TRBV28,TRBJ2-5,few,CASSLWGGETQYF,TGTGCCAGCAGTTTATGGGGCGGGGAGACCCAGTACTTC
-,TRBV5-1,TRBJ2-3,many,CASSQPGTDTQYF,TGCGCCAGCAGCCAACCCGGGACAGATACGCAGTATTTT
-,TRBV12-3/TRBV12-4,TRBJ2-3,many,CASRPPRFEGSTDTQYF,TGTGCCAGCAGGCCACCCCGTTTTGAGGGGAGCACAGATACGCAGTATTTT
-,TRBV19,TRBJ2-3,-,CASSIVKGSADTQYF,TGTGCCAGTAGTATAGTAAAGGGGAGTGCAGATACGCAGTATTTT
-,TRBV28,TRBJ1-5,many,CASRRPGGPYSNQPQHF,TGTGCCAGCAGGCGGCCGGGGGGCCCCTATAGCAATCAGCCCCAGCATTTT
TRBD2,TRBV9,TRBJ2-3,-,CASSPGTTGDTQYF,TGTGCCAGCAGCCCGGGGACTACGGGAGATACGCAGTATTTT
-,TRBV9,TRBJ2-7,-,CASSASGASVYEQYF,TGTGCCAGCAGCGCCTCCGGGGCCTCGGTCTACGAGCAGTACTTC
-,TRBV12-3/TRBV12-4,TRBJ1-1,many,CASSPSGIGTEAFF,TGTGCCAGCAGTCCTTCAGGGATTGGCACTGAAGCTTTCTTT
TRBD1,TRBV28,TRBJ2-7,many,CASSLGGASYEQYF,TGTGCCAGCAGCCTAGGGGGCGCGTCATACGAGCAGTACTTC
-,TRBV13,TRBJ1-1,many,CASSSAYEAFF,TGTGCCAGCAGCTCAGCGTATGAAGCTTTCTTT
-,TRBV18,TRBJ2-3,many,CASSPLGFGTDTQYF,TGTGCCAGCTCACCACTTGGGTTTGGCACAGATACGCAGTATTTT
-,TRBV11-2,TRBJ2-7,many,CASSLASGAYEQYF,TGTGCCAGCAGCTTGGCGAGCGGCGCCTACGAGCAGTACTTC
TRBD2,TRBV7-9,TRBJ2-5,-,CASTPGLAAKETQYF,TGTGCCAGCACGCCGGGACTAGCGGCCAAGGAGACCCAGTACTTC
TRBD1,TRBV6-5,TRBJ2-5,few,CASSYPTDRGRRETQYF,TGTGCCAGCAGTTACCCGACGGACAGGGGGCGGAGAGAGACCCAGTACTTC
-,TRBV7-2,TRBJ1-2,few,CASSFSYSTNYGYTF,TGTGCCAGCAGCTTCTCTTACTCGACTAACTATGGCTACACCTTC
-,TRBV6-1,TRBJ2-5,many,CASGRGGETQYF,TGTGCCAGCGGGAGGGGGGGAGAGACCCAGTACTTC
-,TRBV28,TRBJ1-5,many,CASRSTGVYSNQPQHF,TGTGCCAGCAGATCTACAGGAGTCTATAGCAATCAGCCCCAGCATTTT
-,TRBV6-1,TRBJ2-5,few,CASSRDFQETQYF,TGTGCCAGCAGCCGGGACTTCCAAGAGACCCAGTACTTC
TRBD1,TRBV5-1,TRBJ2-7,many,CASSGTAYEQYF,TGCGCCAGCTCCGGGACAGCCTACGAGCAGTACTTC
-,TRBV5-8,TRBJ1-1,many,CASSLSRGGGTEAFF,TGTGCCAGCAGCTTGTCCCGGGGGGGTGGCACTGAAGCTTTCTTT
TRBD2,TRBV12-3/TRBV12-4,TRBJ2-4,-,CASSPPGTSEVAKNIQYF,TGTGCCAGCAGTCCCCCGGGGACTAGCGAGGTAGCCAAAAACATTCAGTACTTC
-,TRBV2,TRBJ1-5,many,CASSEAIIQPQHF,TGTGCCAGCAGTGAAGCGATAATCCAGCCCCAGCATTTT
TRBD1,TRBV15,TRBJ2-7,many,CATSRDRTGKTEQYF,TGTGCCACCAGCAGAGATCGGACAGGGAAGACCGAGCAGTACTTC
TRBD1,TRBV7-3,TRBJ1-6,-,CASSIGPGQGSNSPLHF,TGTGCCAGCAGCATTGGACCGGGACAGGGGAGTAATTCACCCCTCCACTTT
TRBD1,TRBV7-9,TRBJ1-1,many,CASSLGQLNTEAFF,TGTGCCAGCAGTCTGGGACAGCTGAACACTGAAGCTTTCTTT
-,TRBV12-3/TRBV12-4,TRBJ1-5,many,CASTQDSWNQPQHF,TGTGCCAGCACCCAGGACTCCTGGAATCAGCCCCAGCATTTT
TRBD1,TRBV10-3,TRBJ2-2,-,CAITGQGANTGELFF,TGTGCCATCACCGGACAGGGTGCGAACACCGGGGAGCTGTTTTTT
-,TRBV14,TRBJ2-3,-,CASSQETFTDTQYF,TGTGCCAGCAGCCAAGAAACTTTTACAGATACGCAGTATTTT
TRBD1,TRBV2,TRBJ1-1,many,CASTPDREGTEAFF,TGTGCCAGCACCCCGGACAGGGAGGGGACTGAAGCTTTCTTT
TRBD1,TRBV28,TRBJ1-2,-,CASRPGTGNYGYTF,TGTGCCAGCAGACCGGGGACAGGGAATTATGGCTACACCTTC
-,TRBV27,TRBJ2-1,-,CASYWGVSSYNEQFF,TGTGCCAGCTATTGGGGGGTTAGCTCCTACAATGAGCAGTTCTTC
-,TRBV19,TRBJ1-2,-,CASSRADLYGYTF,TGTGCCAGTAGCCGGGCAGATCTCTATGGCTACACCTTC
-,TRBV24-1,TRBJ2-2,-,CATSDWGRVSTGELFF,TGTGCCACCAGTGATTGGGGCAGGGTGTCTACCGGGGAGCTGTTTTTT
TRBD1,TRBV20-1,TRBJ2-7,many,CSAGETQGRRYEQYF,TGCAGTGCTGGTGAGACACAGGGGCGCAGGTACGAGCAGTACTTC
TRBD1,TRBV7-9,TRBJ1-6,-,CASSLVGQDNSPLHF,TGTGCCAGCAGCTTAGTCGGACAGGATAATTCACCCCTCCACTTT
TRBD1,TRBV6-1,TRBJ2-3,many,CASSFDRVPLVTDTQYF,TGTGCCAGCAGTTTTGACAGGGTTCCCTTGGTAACAGATACGCAGTATTTT
-,TRBV7-8,TRBJ2-1,-,CASSFSAYNEQFF,TGTGCCAGCAGTTTTTCGGCTTACAATGAGCAGTTCTTC
-,TRBV2,TRBJ2-1,many,CASIQGSPNEQFF,TGTGCCAGCATCCAGGGATCCCCCAATGAGCAGTTCTTC
TRBD2,TRBV2,TRBJ2-1,many,CASGGTSAYNEQFF,TGTGCCAGCGGAGGGACTAGCGCATACAATGAGCAGTTCTTC
-,TRBV20-1,TRBJ1-3,-,CSARDLGRPNTIYF,TGCAGTGCTAGAGATCTCGGCAGGCCGAACACCATATATTTT
TRBD2,TRBV12-3/TRBV12-4,TRBJ2-7,few,CASSPSSGGAREQYF,TGTGCCAGCAGCCCTTCTAGCGGGGGGGCCCGGGAGCAGTACTTC
-,TRBV6-1,TRBJ2-3,few,CASTSSFTDTQYF,TGTGCCAGCACGTCTAGTTTTACAGATACGCAGTATTTT